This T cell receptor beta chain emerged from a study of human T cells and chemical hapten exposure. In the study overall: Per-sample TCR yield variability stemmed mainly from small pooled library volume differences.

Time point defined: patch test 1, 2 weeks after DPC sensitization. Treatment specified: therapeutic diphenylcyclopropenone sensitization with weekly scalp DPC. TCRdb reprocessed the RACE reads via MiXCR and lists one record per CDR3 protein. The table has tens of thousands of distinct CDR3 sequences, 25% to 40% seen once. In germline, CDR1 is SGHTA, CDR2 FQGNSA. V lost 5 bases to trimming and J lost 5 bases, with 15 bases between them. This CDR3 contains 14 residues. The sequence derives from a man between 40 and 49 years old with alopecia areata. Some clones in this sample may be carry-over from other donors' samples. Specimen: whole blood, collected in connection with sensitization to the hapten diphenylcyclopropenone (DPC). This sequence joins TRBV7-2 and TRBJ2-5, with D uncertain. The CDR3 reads CASSLSGLGETQYF. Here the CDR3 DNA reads TGTGCCAGCAGCCTGTCCGGTCTGGGGGAGACCCAGTACTTC.